The present entry profiles one T cell receptor (beta chain) with its context. Here immunoSEQ multiplex PCR was the method, and the copy in TCRdb shows in-frame clones only, minus some. The table has 200,000 to 250,000 clones, about four fifths seen once. This specimen belongs to a study of blood T cell repertoires in COVID-19. The sample taken for sequencing was PBMCs or T cells enriched from blood (not recorded which). The clonotype originates from a man in his fifties or sixties who had recovered from COVID-19.

CDR3 region: CASRARDRVSYTF. As DNA, the CDR3 is TGTGCCAGCAGAGCCCGGGACAGGGTCTCCTACACCTTC. The rearrangement joins TRBV6-6 to TRBJ1-2, with TRBD1 matching over 9 bases. The CDR3 is made up of 13 amino acids. Losses at the gene ends were 6 bases for V and 10 bases for J; bases not matched to a gene: 9. Germline CDR1 and CDR2: MNHNY and SVGAGI (reference sequence).